This record looks at one T cell receptor beta chain sequence and its context. Its antigen is currently unknown. The germline V gene has CDR1 LNHDA and CDR2 SQIVND (reference sequence). J was trimmed by 9 bases and V by 3 bases; bases with no gene match: 8. This CDR3 comprises 14 residues. The data belong to a study of T cell responses to AZD1222 COVID-19 vaccine. Study observations and caveats: Females made up more of the donors, who were largely white British, and clonal diversity may have come out too low. Mapped onto spike, vaccine-associated CD4 TCRs spanned it and were dominant at 160-218 and 743-854. Two AZD1222 doses significantly raised spike-specific TCR breadth and depth over controls. The repertoires were collected only after the peak T cell response.

TCRdb keeps only in-frame clones here, not all; method: immunoSEQ multiplex PCR. Of some 150,000 clones in the sample, about 92% are singletons; the top ten hold roughly 4.5%. The TCR was taken from an adult in good health. The material sequenced was peripheral blood, taken on day 0 of MenACWY control vaccination. The chain is built from TRBV19 and TRBJ1-2, with 9 bases identical to TRBD1. CDR3 in amino acids: CASSIDETGGRYTF. CDR3 in DNA: TGTGCCAGTAGTATTGACGAGACAGGGGGACGCTACACCTTC. Supplemented by reference TRBV19 and TRBJ1-2, the full variable domain reads DGGITQSPKYLFRKEGQNVTLSCEQNLNHDAMYWYRQDPGQGLRLIYYSQIVNDFQKGDIAEGYSVSREKKESFPLTVTSAQKNPTAFYLCASSIDETGGRYTFGSGTRLTVV.